Below, 10 T cell receptor beta chains from the same sample are listed, as sequenced in a study of blood T cell repertoires in COVID-19. Here immunoSEQ multiplex PCR was the method, and the copy in TCRdb shows in-frame clones only, minus some. The sample includes hundreds of thousands of clones, about 87% seen only once; the top ten take around 2.6%. Specimen: PBMCs or T cells enriched from blood (not recorded which). The receptors originated from a woman aged 25 to 45 with acute COVID-19.

The chain uses TRBV5-6 and TRBJ2-7, with D possibly matching TRBD1 (5 bases). Trimming took off 6 bases at V and 7 bases at J, with 17 bases between the two ends. Per germline, CDR1 SGHDT and CDR2 YYEEEE. The CDR3 is 13 amino acids. The CDR3 reads CASNSEGAREQYF. CDR3 bases: TGTGCCAGCAACTCTGAAGGGGCGCGAGAGCAGTACTTC.

The chain uses TRBV6-7 and TRBJ1-1; D gene unclear. TRBV6-7 carries the ORF label, with uncertain function. The CDR3 is made up of 10 amino acids. Trimming shortened V by 11 bases and J by 7 bases, and 11 bases separated the two germline ends. The CDR3 DNA reads TGTGCCCTAGACGAATTTGAAGCTTTCTTT. This codes for CALDEFEAFF.

In DNA, the CDR3 is TGTGCCAGCAGCTTAAACCTAGCGGGGGGCACAGATACGCAGTATTTT. Encoded protein: CASSLNLAGGTDTQYF. This rearrangement joins TRBV13 to TRBJ2-3, with 10 bases matching TRBD2. V lost 2 bases, J lost 1 base, and 3 bases stayed unmatched. The CDR3 extends over 16 amino acids. From germline, CDR1 is PRHDT and CDR2 FYEKMQ (reference sequence).

V usage is TRBV12-3 or TRBV12-4 and J usage is TRBJ1-2; D is undetermined. There are 12 residues in the CDR3. Trimming pared 6 bases from V and 3 bases from J, leaving 8 bases between. The CDR3 DNA follows: TGTGCCAGCAGCCTGAGGGACTATGGCTACACCTTC. It translates to CASSLRDYGYTF.

The chain employs TRBV7-2 and TRBJ1-6; 7 bases agree with TRBD1. With V trimmed by 5 bases and J by 6 bases, 7 bases remained unmatched. CDR1 is SGHTA and CDR2 is FQGNSA in the germline V gene. The CDR3 is made up of 15 amino acids. This chain's CDR3 is CASSPGTVGNSPLHF. Here the CDR3 DNA reads TGTGCCAGCAGCCCAGGGACAGTTGGTAATTCACCCCTCCACTTT.

This chain connects TRBV5-6 to TRBJ2-7, with 7 nucleotides matching TRBD1. Germline CDR1 and CDR2: SGHDT and YYEEEE. CDR3 length: 15 residues. V gave up 4 bases and J gave up 6 bases; unmatched junction bases: 13. This CDR3 reads CASSAEMTGRFEQYF. The CDR3 DNA sequence: TGTGCCAGCAGCGCCGAAATGACAGGGAGATTCGAGCAGTACTTC. Looking up the rest from reference TRBV5-6 and TRBJ2-7 gives the full variable domain: DAGVTQSPTHLIKTRGQQVTLRCSPKSGHDTVSWYQQALGQGPQFIFQYYEEEERQRGNFPDRFSGHQFPNYSSELNVNALLLGDSALYLCASSAEMTGRFEQYFGPGTRLTVT.

The V call is TRBV5-4, the J call TRBJ1-5; D is unclear. Trimming shortened V by 0 bases and J by 6 bases, and 10 bases separated the two germline ends. The CDR3 length is 14 residues. CDR1 is SGHNT and CDR2 is YYREEE in the germline V gene (reference sequence). In DNA form, the CDR3 reads TGTGCCAGCAGCTTGGACCCGGCGGGTCAGCCCCAGCATTTT. Encoded protein: CASSLDPAGQPQHF.

V is TRBV19 and J is TRBJ1-1; D ambiguous. The CDR3 loop spans 14 amino acids. The germline V and J ends were trimmed by 5 bases and 0 bases, with 10 bases remaining between them. Germline V CDR1 and CDR2: LNHDA, SQIVND (reference sequence). The CDR3 DNA is TGTGCCAGTAGTTTAACAGAATTGAACACTGAAGCTTTCTTT. Its translation: CASSLTELNTEAFF.

In this sample, this clone turned up many times. The rearrangement joins TRBV25-1 to TRBJ1-1; possible D gene TRBD1, 6 bases. The CDR3 spans 14 residues. The V end was cut by 4 bases, the J end by 0 bases, with 9 bases between. Germline V gene lookup returns CDR1 MGHDK and CDR2 SYGVNS. CDR3 sequence (DNA): TGTGCCAGCAGTGGAACAGGGATGAACACTGAAGCTTTCTTT. Amino acid sequence: CASSGTGMNTEAFF.

The J gene is TRBJ1-1, the V gene TRBV5-1; D not resolved. V lost 4 bases to trimming and J lost 4 bases, with 17 bases between them. Germline V CDR1 and CDR2: SGHRS, YFSETQ. CDR3 length equals 15 residues. CDR3 bases: TGCGCCAGCAGCGGAAGCCTGGGTCGGGGCACTGAAGCTTTCTTT. Residues: CASSGSLGRGTEAFF.